This paragraph reports one T cell receptor (beta chain). Its antigen remains undetermined. No much larger clone exists at a distance of one base, and base qualities are not known. The library was made by the immunoSEQ multiplex PCR assay. RNA was extracted from all samples and reverse transcribed into cDNA, which served as template for TCR sequencing. SuperScript III was used for first-strand cDNA synthesis, primed with a 2:1 mix of oligo-dT and random hexamers. A synthetic immune receptor repertoire was used to measure amplification bias, and any remaining bias was corrected computationally. The original pipeline was this. Raw reads were preprocessed to remove errors, and CDR3 was defined according to IMGT conventions as the region from the conserved cysteine to phenylalanine. Clonality was calculated as 1 minus Shannon entropy normalized by log2 of the number of productive unique TCRs. Whether scalp clones were CD4 or CD8 was inferred by matching scalp TCRbeta sequences against CD4 and CD8 repertoires sorted from blood. TCRdb's version of the immuneACCESS table is confined to in-frame rearrangements and falls short of the full clone set. An unresolved V gene accounts for under half of the shortfall where checked; the remainder is of unknown origin. Clone size and V and J calls were adopted from that table, with D and trimming inferred from the DNA. The sample yields some 130,000 clones; about 47% were counted once. Around 20% of the sample rests with the top ten.

This entry comes from a study of CD8+ T cells in alopecia areata listed by TCRdb under 2018. Background for the entire study: Treated patients were enrolled in an open-label pilot trial of oral tofacitinib at 5 to 10 mg twice daily for moderate-to-severe alopecia areata. Tofacitinib was given for 6 to 18 months, followed by 6 months of follow-up off drug to assess delayed response and recurrence. High-throughput TCRbeta sequencing was used to examine T cell clonal expansion in alopecia areata in both the C3H/HeJ mouse model and human patients. Human TCRbeta sequencing covered scalp tissue and sorted CD4+ and CD8+ peripheral blood T cells from patchy and totalis/universalis alopecia areata patients and healthy controls. Patients on tofacitinib were biopsied at baseline and after 4 and 24 weeks of treatment, and several of the patients also had a later scalp biopsy. Scalp clonality was compared across normal scalp (n=4), patchy alopecia areata scalp (n=8), and alopecia totalis/universalis scalp (n=8). RNA came from the PAXgene miRNA kit for fixed scalp, the miRNeasy kit for PBMCs, and the RNeasy kit for mouse skin. immunoSEQ multiplex PCR using 35 Vbeta forward primers and 13 Jbeta reverse primers was used to amplify TCRbeta CDR3 regions. Results the study describes overall, beyond this receptor: Unlike mouse skin, which is dominated by gammadelta T cells, normal human skin has resident alphabeta T cells that are also sequenced, and this complicates analysis of the scalp TCR repertoire. Higher clonality and more expanded CD8+ clones were observed in lesional scalp than in normal scalp, particularly in alopecia totalis/universalis, a finding suggestive of antigenic drive. TCR sequences shared between patients were less clear than in mice, possibly partly because of HLA diversity in the patient population.

The cysteine opens and the phenylalanine closes a CDR3 of 15 amino acids. Only the CDR3 part of the read is kept: 45 bases, read in frame from the first base. As encoded in the germline V gene, CDR1 is SGHRS while CDR2 is YFSETQ. Trimming removed 4 bases from V and 5 bases from J, leaving 16 bases between the germline ends. The time point label corresponds to: baseline before oral tofacitinib. From alopecia areata patients, peripheral blood was collected along with lesional scalp punch biopsies. After PBMCs were isolated by density centrifugation and stained for CD3, CD4 and CD8, a FACSAria was used to sort CD4+ and CD8+ T cells.

This clonotype originated in a human donor with alopecia areata. The chain uses TRBV5-1 and TRBJ2-1, with the D segment possibly TRBD1 or TRBD2, each aligning over 7 bases. The material sequenced was CD8+ T cells sorted from blood, taken at week 0. The CDR3 has the sequence CASSPGRGRNNEQFF. At the DNA level, the sequence is TGCGCCAGCAGCCCAGGGAGGGGGCGCAACAATGAGCAGTTCTTC.